The entry below describes one T cell receptor beta chain. The data are from a study of OX40 agonist ivuxolimab in advanced cancers. As for the study in general: The study gave patients intravenous ivuxolimab at 0.01 to 10 mg/kg every 2 weeks. The dose-escalation group included hepatocellular carcinoma, melanoma, renal cell carcinoma and head and neck cancer.

Cycle 7 day 1, cycle 4 day 1, and baseline were the timepoints at which blood was sampled. The length of the CDR3 is 11 residues. V lost 11 bases, J lost 2 bases, and 9 bases lay in between. Germline V gene data show CDR1 as ENHRY and CDR2 as SYGVKD. Assay: immunoSEQ multiplex PCR; the TCRdb copy retains only in-frame clones and omits some. The data show about 63,000 clones, roughly nine tenths seen once. This chain links TRBV10-3 with TRBJ1-2; D remains unclear. This clonotype was sampled from an adult with an advanced solid tumor such as melanoma, head and neck, liver or kidney cancer. Here the sequenced sample was CD4+ or CD8+ T cells sorted from blood, taken in a trial of the OX40 agonist ivuxolimab. The chain's CDR3 is CAVSENYGYTF. CDR3 coding DNA: TGTGCCGTATCAGAAAACTATGGCTACACCTTC.